Listed here is a single TCR beta chain. The antigen is not known. Average productive template count per sample was about 40,773. Profiling relied on immunoSEQ multiplex PCR, and the TCRdb table lists in-frame clones only, not all of them. Of 30,000 to 40,000 clones in the sample, approximately 83% were seen once. The data were taken from a study of STAT3 mutations in large granular lymphocyte leukemia. Regarding the study as a whole: In T-cell large granular lymphocyte leukemia, about half of patients showed multiple immunodominant subclonotypes.

The germline gives CDR1 SGHNT, CDR2 YENEEA. The CDR3 is 17 amino acids. V shed 1 base and J 7 bases; nucleotides not matched to a gene: 10. The chain links TRBV11-3 to TRBJ2-3; 11 bases line up with TRBD1. Sequenced sample: peripheral blood mononuclear cells. The receptor's source is a man in his 60s with T-cell large granular lymphocyte leukemia. Some clones in this sample may be carry-over from other donors' samples. CDR3 sequence: CASSLVGPGQGANTQYF. The CDR3 coding sequence is TGTGCCAGCAGCTTAGTGGGACCTGGACAGGGGGCAAATACGCAGTATTTT.